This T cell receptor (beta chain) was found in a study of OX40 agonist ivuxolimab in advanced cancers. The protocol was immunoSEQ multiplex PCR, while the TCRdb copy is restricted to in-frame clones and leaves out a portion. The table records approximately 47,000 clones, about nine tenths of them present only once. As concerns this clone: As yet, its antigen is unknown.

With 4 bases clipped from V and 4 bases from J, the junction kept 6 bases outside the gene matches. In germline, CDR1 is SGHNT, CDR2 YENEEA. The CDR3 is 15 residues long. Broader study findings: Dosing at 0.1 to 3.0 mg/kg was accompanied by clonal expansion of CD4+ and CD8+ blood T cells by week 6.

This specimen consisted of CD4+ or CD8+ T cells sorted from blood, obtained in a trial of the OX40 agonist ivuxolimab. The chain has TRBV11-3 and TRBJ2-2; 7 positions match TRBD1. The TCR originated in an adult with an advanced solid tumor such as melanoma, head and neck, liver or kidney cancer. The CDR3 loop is CASSSHRDSTGELFF. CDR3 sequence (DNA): TGTGCCAGCAGCTCGCACCGGGACAGCACCGGGGAGCTGTTTTTT.